This T cell receptor beta chain came from a study of spatial heterogeneity in lung cancer. Study outcomes and limitations: Tracking of tumor mutation counts was seen in expanded intratumoral alpha and beta TCR counts.

Noted time point: sample taken at primary tumor resection. Patients with untreated early-stage non-small cell lung cancer, numbering 72, were the donors. No cells were sorted before sequencing. The whole RNA sequenced was extracted from tumor, nontumor lung or frozen PBMC. V shed 1 base and J shed 5 bases, with 14 bases lying between them. Looked up from germline, CDR1 is LNHNV and CDR2 is YYDKDF (reference sequence). The CDR3 sequence is 15 residues long. This clonotype was observed at least ten times. Its antigen remains unknown. Every TCR cDNA molecule bore a unique molecular identifier. TCRdb ran MiXCR on the 5' RACE reads and lists one entry per CDR3 protein. The sample shows about 9,700 distinct CDR3 sequences, 8.7% of them seen only once.

Sequenced material: lung tumor tissue, taken at surgery. The clonotype was recovered from a female donor with early-stage non-small cell lung cancer. V gene TRBV15 combines with J gene TRBJ1-1; D might be TRBD1 (6 bases). The CDR3 DNA is TGTGCCACCAGCAGAGCCCGGGGGGGGCGGACTGAAGCTTTCTTT. It yields the protein CATSRARGGRTEAFF.